The clone carrying this T cell receptor (beta chain) occurred once. These data come from a study of blood T cell repertoires in COVID-19. The CDR3 length is 14 residues. Trimming took 3 bases from V and 8 from J; bases not matched to a gene: 6. Germline CDR1 and CDR2: SGHNT and YENEEA. In the authors' workflow: Scientists estimated how many nucleated cells there were by amplifying reference gene primers. Profiled with immunoSEQ multiplex PCR; TCRdb holds only in-frame clones, not every one. V and J calls and clone size are copied from that table; D and trimming were computed from the DNA. This sample carries about 94,000 clones, 80% to 90% of them seen once, and the ten largest clones take around 5%.

This receptor was taken from a woman older than 75 with acute or convalescent COVID-19. J is TRBJ2-1 and V is TRBV11-3; 8 nucleotides line up with TRBD2. Sequencing was carried out using peripheral blood. The CDR3 protein is CASSFPGGGHEQFF. CDR3 coding DNA: TGTGCCAGCAGCTTCCCGGGGGGGGGCCATGAGCAGTTCTTC.